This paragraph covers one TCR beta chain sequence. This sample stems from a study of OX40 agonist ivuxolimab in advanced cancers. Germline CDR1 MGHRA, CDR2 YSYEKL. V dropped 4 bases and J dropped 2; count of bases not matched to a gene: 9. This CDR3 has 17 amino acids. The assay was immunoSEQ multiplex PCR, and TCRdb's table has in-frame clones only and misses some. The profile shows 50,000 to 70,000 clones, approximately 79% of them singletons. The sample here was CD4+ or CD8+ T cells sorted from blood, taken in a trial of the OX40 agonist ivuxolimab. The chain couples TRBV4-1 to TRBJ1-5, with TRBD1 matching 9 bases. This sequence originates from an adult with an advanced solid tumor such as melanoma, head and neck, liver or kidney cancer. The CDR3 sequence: CASSLGQGNIGNQPQHF. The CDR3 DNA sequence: TGCGCCAGCAGCCTGGGACAGGGCAATATTGGCAATCAGCCCCAGCATTTT.